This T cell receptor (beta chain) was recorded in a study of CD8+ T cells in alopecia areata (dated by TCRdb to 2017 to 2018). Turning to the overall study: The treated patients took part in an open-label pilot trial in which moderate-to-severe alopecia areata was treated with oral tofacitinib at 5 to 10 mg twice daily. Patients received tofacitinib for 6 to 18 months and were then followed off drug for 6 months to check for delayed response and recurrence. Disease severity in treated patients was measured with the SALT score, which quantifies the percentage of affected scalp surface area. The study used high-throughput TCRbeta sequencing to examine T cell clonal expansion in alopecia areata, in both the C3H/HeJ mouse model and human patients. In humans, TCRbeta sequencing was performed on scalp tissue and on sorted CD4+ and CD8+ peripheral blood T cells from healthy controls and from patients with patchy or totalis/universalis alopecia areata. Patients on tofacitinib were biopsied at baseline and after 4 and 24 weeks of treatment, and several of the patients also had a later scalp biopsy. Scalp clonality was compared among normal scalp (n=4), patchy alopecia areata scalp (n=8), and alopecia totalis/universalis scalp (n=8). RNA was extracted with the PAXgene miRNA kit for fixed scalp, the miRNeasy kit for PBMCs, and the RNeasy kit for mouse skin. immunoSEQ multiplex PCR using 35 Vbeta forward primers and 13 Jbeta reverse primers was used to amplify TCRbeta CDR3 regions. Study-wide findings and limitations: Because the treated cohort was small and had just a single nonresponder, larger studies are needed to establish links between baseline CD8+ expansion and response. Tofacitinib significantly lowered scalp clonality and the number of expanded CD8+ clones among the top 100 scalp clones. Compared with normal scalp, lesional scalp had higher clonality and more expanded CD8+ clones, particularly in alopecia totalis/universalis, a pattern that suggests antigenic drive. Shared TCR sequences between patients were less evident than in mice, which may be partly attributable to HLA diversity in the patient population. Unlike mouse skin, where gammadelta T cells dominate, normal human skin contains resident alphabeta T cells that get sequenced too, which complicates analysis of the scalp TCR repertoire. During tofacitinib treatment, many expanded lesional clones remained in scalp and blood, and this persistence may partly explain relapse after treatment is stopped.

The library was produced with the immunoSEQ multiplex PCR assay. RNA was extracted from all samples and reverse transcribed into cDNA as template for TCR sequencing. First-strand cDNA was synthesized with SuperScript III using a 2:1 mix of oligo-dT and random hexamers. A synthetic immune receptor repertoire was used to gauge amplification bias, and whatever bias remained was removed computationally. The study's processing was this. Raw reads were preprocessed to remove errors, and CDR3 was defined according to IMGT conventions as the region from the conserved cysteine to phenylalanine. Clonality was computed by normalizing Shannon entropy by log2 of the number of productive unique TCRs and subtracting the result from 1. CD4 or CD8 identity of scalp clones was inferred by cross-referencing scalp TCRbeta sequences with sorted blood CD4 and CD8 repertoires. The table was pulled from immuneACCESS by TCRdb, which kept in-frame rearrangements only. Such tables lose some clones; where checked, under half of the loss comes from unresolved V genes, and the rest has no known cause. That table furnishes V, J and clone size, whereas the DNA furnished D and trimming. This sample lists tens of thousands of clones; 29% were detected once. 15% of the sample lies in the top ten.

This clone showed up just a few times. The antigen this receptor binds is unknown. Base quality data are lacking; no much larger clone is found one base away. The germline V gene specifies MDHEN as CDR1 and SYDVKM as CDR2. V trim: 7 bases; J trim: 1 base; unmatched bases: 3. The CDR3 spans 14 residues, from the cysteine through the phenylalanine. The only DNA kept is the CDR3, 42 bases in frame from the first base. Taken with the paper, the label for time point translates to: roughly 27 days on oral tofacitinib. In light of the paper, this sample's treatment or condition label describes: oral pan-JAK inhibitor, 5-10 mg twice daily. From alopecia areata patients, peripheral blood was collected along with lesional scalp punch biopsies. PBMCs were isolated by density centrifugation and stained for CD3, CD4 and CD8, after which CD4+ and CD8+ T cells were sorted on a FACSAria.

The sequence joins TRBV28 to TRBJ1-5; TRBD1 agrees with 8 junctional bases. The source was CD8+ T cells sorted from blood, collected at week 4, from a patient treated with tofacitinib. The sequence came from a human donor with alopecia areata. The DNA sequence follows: TGTGCCAGCATTGACAGGGGAAGCAATCAGCCCCAGCATTTT. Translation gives CASIDRGSNQPQHF.